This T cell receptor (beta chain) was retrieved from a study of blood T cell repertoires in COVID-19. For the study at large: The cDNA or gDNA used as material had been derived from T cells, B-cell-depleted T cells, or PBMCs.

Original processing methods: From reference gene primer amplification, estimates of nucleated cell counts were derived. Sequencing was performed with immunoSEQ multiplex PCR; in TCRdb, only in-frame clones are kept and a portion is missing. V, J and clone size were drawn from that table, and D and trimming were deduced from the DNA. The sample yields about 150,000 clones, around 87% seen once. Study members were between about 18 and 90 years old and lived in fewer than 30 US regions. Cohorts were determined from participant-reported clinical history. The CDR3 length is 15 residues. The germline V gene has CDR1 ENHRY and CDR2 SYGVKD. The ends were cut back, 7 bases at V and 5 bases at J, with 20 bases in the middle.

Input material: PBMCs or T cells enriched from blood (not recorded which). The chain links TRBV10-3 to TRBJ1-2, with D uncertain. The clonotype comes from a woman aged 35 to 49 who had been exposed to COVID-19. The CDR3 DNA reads TGTGCCATCATGGCGGGGATTACTCGAGGATATGGCTACACCTTC. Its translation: CAIMAGITRGYGYTF.